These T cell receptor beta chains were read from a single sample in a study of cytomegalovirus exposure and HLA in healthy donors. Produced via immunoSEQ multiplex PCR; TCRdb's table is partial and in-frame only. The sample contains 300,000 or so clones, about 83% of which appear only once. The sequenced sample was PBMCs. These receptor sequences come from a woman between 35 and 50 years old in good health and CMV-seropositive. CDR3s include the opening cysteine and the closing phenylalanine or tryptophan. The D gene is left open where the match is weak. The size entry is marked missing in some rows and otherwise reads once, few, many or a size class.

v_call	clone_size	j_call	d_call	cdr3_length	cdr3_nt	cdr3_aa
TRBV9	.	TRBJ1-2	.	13	TGTGCCAGCAGCGTAGGTTCGACTCCCGGCTACACCTTC	CASSVGSTPGYTF
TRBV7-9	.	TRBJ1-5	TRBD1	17	TGTGCCAGCAGCGTAGCGAGTGGGACAGGGTGGGCTCAGCCCCAGCATTTT	CASSVASGTGWAQPQHF
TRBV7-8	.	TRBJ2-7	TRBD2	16	TGTGCCAGCAGCTTAGCCGGCGGGAGGGCCCTCCGCGAGCAGTACTTC	CASSLAGGRALREQYF
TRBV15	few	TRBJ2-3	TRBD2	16	TGTGCCACCAGCAAGGGACTAGCGGGAGGGGCCGATACGCAGTATTTT	CATSKGLAGGADTQYF
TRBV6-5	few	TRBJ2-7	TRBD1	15	TGTGCCAGCAGTTACTTTGGACAGGGGTCCTACGAGCAGTACTTC	CASSYFGQGSYEQYF
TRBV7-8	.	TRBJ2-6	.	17	TGTGCCAGCAGCTTAATCGCCAGAAACTCTGGGGCCAACGTCCTGACTTTC	CASSLIARNSGANVLTF
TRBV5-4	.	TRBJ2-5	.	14	TGTGCCAGCAGCTTAGGACAGAGCCAAGAGACCCAGTACTTC	CASSLGQSQETQYF
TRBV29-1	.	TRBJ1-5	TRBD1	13	TGCAGCGTTGGAGACAGGGGCAATCAGCCCCAGCATTTT	CSVGDRGNQPQHF
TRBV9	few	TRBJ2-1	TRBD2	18	TGTGCCAGCAGCCCCGATCCCCGTACTAGCGGGGCCCCCCATGAGCAGTTCTTC	CASSPDPRTSGAPHEQFF
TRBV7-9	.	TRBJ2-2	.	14	TGTGCCAGCATATCTAGGTTGGACACCGGGGAGCTGTTTTTT	CASISRLDTGELFF
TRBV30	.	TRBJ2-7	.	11	TGTGCCTGGAGCGTTTCCTACGAGCAGTACTTC	CAWSVSYEQYF
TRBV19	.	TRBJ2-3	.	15	TGTGCCAGTAGGCGCGGTGGCGGGAGCACAGATACGCAGTATTTT	CASRRGGGSTDTQYF
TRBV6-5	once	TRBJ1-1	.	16	TGTGCCAGCAGTTATCTCGGGGAGGGGGTCCCCCCTGAAGCTTTCTTT	CASSYLGEGVPPEAFF
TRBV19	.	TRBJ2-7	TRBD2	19	TGTGCCAGTAGTATAGCTCTCCGCAGGGGACTAGCGGTTAGGTACGAGCAATACTTC	CASSIALRRGLAVRYEQYF
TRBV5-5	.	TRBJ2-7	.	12	TGTGCCAGCAGCTTGGGACTTTACGAGCAGTACTTC	CASSLGLYEQYF
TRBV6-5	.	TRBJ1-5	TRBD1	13	TGTGCCAGCAGCCGGGACAGGGGGCAGCCCCAGCATTTT	CASSRDRGQPQHF
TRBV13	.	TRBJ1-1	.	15	TGTGCCAGCAGCCGCCATCTAGGTGAAAAAGTGGAAGCTTTCTTT	CASSRHLGEKVEAFF
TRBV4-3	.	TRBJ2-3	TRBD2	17	TGCGCCAGCAGCTCCGCCGGCGCGGGAGGACCCACAGATACGCAGTATTTT	CASSSAGAGGPTDTQYF
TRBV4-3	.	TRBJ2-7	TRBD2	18	TGCGCCAGCAGCCACCTTGTGGGGACTAGCGAGATGGGCTACGAGCAGTACTTC	CASSHLVGTSEMGYEQYF
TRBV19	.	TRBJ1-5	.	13	TGTGCCACTAAAGGACAGAACAATCAGCCCCAGCATTTT	CATKGQNNQPQHF
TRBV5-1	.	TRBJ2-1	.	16	TGCGCCAGCAGCTTGGGTTCTAGCGGACAGACGTATGAGCAGTTCTTC	CASSLGSSGQTYEQFF
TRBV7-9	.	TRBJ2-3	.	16	TGTGCCAGCAGCTTAGATCGGCGGGATGGCACAGATACGCAGTATTTT	CASSLDRRDGTDTQYF
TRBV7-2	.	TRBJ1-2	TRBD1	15	TGTGCCAGCAGCCAAGACAGGGGGCGTTGGTATGGCTACACCTTC	CASSQDRGRWYGYTF
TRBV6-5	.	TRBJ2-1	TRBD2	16	TGTGCCAGCAGTTACTTCACTGGCGGGAGTACGGATGAGCAGTTCTTC	CASSYFTGGSTDEQFF
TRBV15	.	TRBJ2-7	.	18	TGTGCCACCAGCAGAGATCCGCCCAAACCGACAGCTTCCTACGAGCAGTACTTC	CATSRDPPKPTASYEQYF
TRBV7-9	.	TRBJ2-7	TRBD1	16	TGTGCCAGCAGGGATATCTGGGACAGGGGGACCTACGAGCAGTACTTC	CASRDIWDRGTYEQYF
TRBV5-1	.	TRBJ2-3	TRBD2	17	TGCGCCAGCAGCTTGACCCAACGTGGGACTAGCGGAGATACGCAGTATTTT	CASSLTQRGTSGDTQYF
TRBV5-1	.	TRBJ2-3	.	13	TGCGCCAGCAGCAGGGACTCCACAGATACGCAGTATTTT	CASSRDSTDTQYF
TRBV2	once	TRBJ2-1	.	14	TGTGCCAGCAGGAGGGGGGAGGGGGGCAATGAGCAGTTCTTC	CASRRGEGGNEQFF
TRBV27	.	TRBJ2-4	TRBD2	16	TGTGCCAGCAGTCCCGGGACTATAATAGCCAAAAACATTCAGTACTTC	CASSPGTIIAKNIQYF
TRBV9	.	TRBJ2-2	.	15	TGTGCCAGCAGCGTGGGACTGAAAAACACCGGGGAGCTGTTTTTT	CASSVGLKNTGELFF
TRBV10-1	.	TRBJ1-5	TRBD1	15	TGCGCCAGCAGTCTCAGGGGGCGCATGGGTCAGCCCCAGCATTTT	CASSLRGRMGQPQHF
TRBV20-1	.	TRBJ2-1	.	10	TGCAGTGCCAAATACAATGAGCAGTTCTTC	CSAKYNEQFF